This T cell receptor (beta chain) was retrieved from a study of T-cell reconstitution after alpha-beta-depleted transplantation in children. TCRbeta library preparation incorporated unique molecular identifiers. A single record per CDR3 protein comes from TCRdb applying MiXCR to the PCR reads. The data contain 150,000 to 200,000 distinct CDR3 sequences, roughly 6% of them singletons. Study outcomes and limitations: Surviving recipient T cells and thymic progenitors underlay high day-60 TCRbeta diversity in some patients. T cells produced anew were the main source of T-cell counts and diversity one year after transplant. Several hundred graft clones that had expanded were reportedly the source of alpha-beta T cells about two months after transplant.

This clonotype was seen at least ten times. Antigen: not known. The specimen comprised PBMCs, sampled before TCRalphabeta/CD19-depleted stem cell transplant. This clonotype was sampled from a girl under three years old with combined immunodeficiency, due to receive a stem cell transplant.

CDR3 sequence: CSARDLSGGANYEQYF. CDR3 nucleotides: TGCAGTGCTAGAGATCTTAGCGGGGGGGCCAACTACGAGCAGTACTTC. The chain employs TRBV20-1 and TRBJ2-7; TRBD2 matches at 11 bases. V trimming: 0 bases; J trimming: 3 bases; junction bases outside the gene matches: 7. This CDR3 is 16 amino acids long. Germline assignment: CDR1 DFQATT and CDR2 SNEGSKA (reference sequence).